Sequencing of this T cell receptor (beta chain) was carried out in a study of blood T cell repertoires in COVID-19. In the source study's methods: Reference gene primer amplification gave estimated nucleated cell counts. The method was immunoSEQ multiplex PCR; TCRdb's version includes in-frame clones alone and lacks a portion of them. The V and J calls and the clone size are those of that table, but D and trimming were determined from the DNA. The sample yields tens of thousands of clones, 70% to 90% seen once. The CDR3 extends over 13 amino acids. The V gene's germline CDR1 is SNHLY and CDR2 FYNNEI. Trimming cost V 7 bases and J 6 bases, with 14 bases left between them.

Sequencing input: peripheral blood. The receptor comes from a human donor in a cohort sampled during active COVID-19. This chain joins TRBV2 and TRBJ2-3; TRBD2 might be the D (6 bases). The CDR3, as DNA: TGTGCCAGCAAGGAGGGGCTGCGGGATACGCAGTATTTT. This codes for CASKEGLRDTQYF. Looking up the rest from reference TRBV2 and TRBJ2-3 gives the full variable domain: EPEVTQTPSHQVTQMGQEVILRCVPISNHLYFYWYRQILGQKVEFLVSFYNNEISEKSEIFDDQFSVERPDGSNFTLKIRSTKLEDSAMYFCASKEGLRDTQYFGPGTRLTVL.